The TCR beta chain described here comes from a study of T cells in Graves' hyperthyroidism and ophthalmopathy. This clonotype has only a few counts. TCR beta CDR3 regions were amplified from RNA. During a first-round RT-PCR of the TCR CDR3, the HTBI primer set was used. TCRdb fed the multiplex PCR reads into MiXCR, producing one record per CDR3 protein. The data hold about 540,000 distinct CDR3 sequences, with approximately 44% observed a single time. Germline CDR1 reads SGHDT; CDR2 reads YYEEEE. V was cut by 7 bases and J by 7 bases, with 15 bases left in between. The CDR3 totals 13 residues. J is TRBJ1-5 and V is TRBV5-6; D not resolved. This TCR derives from a woman younger than 35 with Graves' hyperthyroidism. Sequences were obtained from peripheral blood or thyroid tissue (not recorded which). The DNA of the CDR3 is TGTGCCAGCCGTGTTGGGTTGAGCCAGCCCCAGCATTTT. Translated, it gives CASRVGLSQPQHF.